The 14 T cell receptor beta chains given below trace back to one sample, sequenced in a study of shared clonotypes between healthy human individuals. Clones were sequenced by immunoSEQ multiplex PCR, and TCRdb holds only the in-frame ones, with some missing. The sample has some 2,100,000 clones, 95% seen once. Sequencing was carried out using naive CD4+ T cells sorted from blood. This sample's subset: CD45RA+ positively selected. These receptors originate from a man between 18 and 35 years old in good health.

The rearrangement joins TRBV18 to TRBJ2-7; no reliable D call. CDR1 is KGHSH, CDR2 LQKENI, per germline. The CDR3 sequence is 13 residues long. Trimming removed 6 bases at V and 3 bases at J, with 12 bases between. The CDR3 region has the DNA TGTGCCAGCTCCGCCGCGACTGGCTACGAGCAGTACTTC. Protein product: CASSAATGYEQYF.

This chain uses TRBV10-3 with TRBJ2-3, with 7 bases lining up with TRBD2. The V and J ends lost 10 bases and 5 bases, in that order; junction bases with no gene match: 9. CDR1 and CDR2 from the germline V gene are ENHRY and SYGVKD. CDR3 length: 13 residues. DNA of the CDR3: TGTGCCACTTCTAGCGGAATGGGAGATACGCAGTATTTT. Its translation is CATSSGMGDTQYF.

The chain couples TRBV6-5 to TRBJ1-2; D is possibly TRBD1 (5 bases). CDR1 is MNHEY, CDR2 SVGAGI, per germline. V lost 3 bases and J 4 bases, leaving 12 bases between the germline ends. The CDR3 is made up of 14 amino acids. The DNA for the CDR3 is TGTGCCAGCAGTTATGGCAGGGCATTCTATGGCTACACCTTC. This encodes CASSYGRAFYGYTF.

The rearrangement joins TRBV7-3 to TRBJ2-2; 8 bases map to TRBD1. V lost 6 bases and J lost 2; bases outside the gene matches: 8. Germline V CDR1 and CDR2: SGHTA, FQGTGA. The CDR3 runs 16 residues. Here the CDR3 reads CASRPDGTGNTGELFF. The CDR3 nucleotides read TGTGCCAGCAGACCCGACGGGACAGGCAACACCGGGGAGCTGTTTTTT.

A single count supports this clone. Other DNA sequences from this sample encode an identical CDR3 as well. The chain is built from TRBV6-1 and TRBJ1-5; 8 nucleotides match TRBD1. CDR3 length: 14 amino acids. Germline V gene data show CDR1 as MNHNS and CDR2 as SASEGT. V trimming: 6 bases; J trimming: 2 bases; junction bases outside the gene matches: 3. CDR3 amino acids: CASSRQGRNQPQHF. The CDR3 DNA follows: TGTGCCAGCAGCCGACAGGGGCGCAATCAGCCCCAGCATTTT.

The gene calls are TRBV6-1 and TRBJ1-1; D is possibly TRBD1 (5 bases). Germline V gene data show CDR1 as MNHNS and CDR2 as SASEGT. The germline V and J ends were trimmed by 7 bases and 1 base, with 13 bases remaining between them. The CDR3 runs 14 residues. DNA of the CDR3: TGTGCCAGCAAAGGGGCCCCTTCGAACACTGAAGCTTTCTTT. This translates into CASKGAPSNTEAFF.

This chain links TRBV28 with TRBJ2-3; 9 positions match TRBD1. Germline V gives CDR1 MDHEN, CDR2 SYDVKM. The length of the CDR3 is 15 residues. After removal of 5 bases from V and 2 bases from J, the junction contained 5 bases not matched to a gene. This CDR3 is CASSPGTGHTDTQYF. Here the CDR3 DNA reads TGTGCCAGCAGTCCCGGGACAGGGCACACAGATACGCAGTATTTT.

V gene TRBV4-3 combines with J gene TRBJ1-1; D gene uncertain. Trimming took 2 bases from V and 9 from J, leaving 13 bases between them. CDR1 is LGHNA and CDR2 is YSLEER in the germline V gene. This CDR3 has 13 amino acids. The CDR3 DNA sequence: TGCGCCAGCAGCCAAATCCCGGCAACCAAAGCTTTCTTT. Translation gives CASSQIPATKAFF.

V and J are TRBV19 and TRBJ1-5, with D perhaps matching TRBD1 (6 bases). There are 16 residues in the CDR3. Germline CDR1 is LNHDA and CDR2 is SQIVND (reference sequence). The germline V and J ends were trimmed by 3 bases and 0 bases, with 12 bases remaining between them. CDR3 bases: TGTGCCAGTAGTATTTTCGGGGGCCCTAGCAATCAGCCCCAGCATTTT. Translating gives CASSIFGGPSNQPQHF.

CDR3 sequence (DNA): TGTGCCAGCAGCTCAGATTCCGGGGCCCGGGGGCAGCCCCAGCATTTT. Its protein is CASSSDSGARGQPQHF. The chain carries TRBV5-5 and TRBJ1-5, with TRBD1 as a possible D gene (5 bases). Trimming removed 3 bases at V and 7 bases at J, with 20 bases between. The germline gives CDR1 SGHKS, CDR2 YYEKEE (reference sequence). This CDR3 has 16 residues.

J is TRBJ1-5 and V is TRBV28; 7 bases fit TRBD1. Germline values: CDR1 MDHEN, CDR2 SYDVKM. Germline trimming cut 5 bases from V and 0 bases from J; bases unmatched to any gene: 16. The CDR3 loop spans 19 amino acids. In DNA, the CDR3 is TGTGCCAGCAGTGCCGCCGGGACATACAGGGGCCTTAGCAATCAGCCCCAGCATTTT. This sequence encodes CASSAAGTYRGLSNQPQHF.

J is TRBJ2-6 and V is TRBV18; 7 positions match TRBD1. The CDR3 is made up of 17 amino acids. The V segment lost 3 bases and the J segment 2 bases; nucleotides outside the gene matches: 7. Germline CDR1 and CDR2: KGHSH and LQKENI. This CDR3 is CASSPVGQIPGANVLTF. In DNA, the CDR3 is TGTGCCAGCTCACCGGTGGGACAGATACCTGGGGCCAACGTCCTGACTTTC.

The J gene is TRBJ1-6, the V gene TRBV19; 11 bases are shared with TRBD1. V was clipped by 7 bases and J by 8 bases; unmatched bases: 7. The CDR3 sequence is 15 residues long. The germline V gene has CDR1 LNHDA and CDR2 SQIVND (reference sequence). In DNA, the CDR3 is TGTGCCAGTACCCTCCGGGGACAGGGGGATTCACCCCTCCACTTT. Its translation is CASTLRGQGDSPLHF.

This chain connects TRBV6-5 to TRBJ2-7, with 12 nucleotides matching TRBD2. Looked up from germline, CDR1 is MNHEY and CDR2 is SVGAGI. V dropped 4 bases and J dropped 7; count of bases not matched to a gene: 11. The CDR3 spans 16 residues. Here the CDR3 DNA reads TGTGCCAGCAGTTCCTCCCTAGCGGGAGGGCCTAGAGAGCAGTACTTC. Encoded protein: CASSSSLAGGPREQYF.